The clone carrying this TCR beta chain was counted a few times. Its cognate antigen is unknown. A read error may be the cause here, since a much bigger clone is one base away. The authors reverse transcribed all of the isolated RNA, so sequencing captured expressed TCRB transcripts. Method: immunoSEQ multiplex PCR; TCRdb's copy keeps in-frame clones and lacks some. In the table there are about 170,000 clones, around 8% of which are singletons. This entry comes from a study of beta chain features in type 1 diabetes. The V gene's germline CDR1 is SGHVS and CDR2 FNYEAQ. The CDR3 spans 11 residues. With 3 bases removed from V and 5 bases from J, the gap between germline ends came to 4 bases. Notes on the study in general: TCRB CDR3s were moderately but significantly shorter in Type 1 diabetes patients in all four CD4+ subsets.

The receptor comes from a woman aged 35 to 49 with type 1 diabetes. Sequences were obtained from central memory CD4+ T cells from blood. The chain couples TRBV7-6 to TRBJ2-5; D is unresolved. The CDR3 DNA is TGTGCCAGCAGCTTCGGGGAGACCCAGTACTTC. Protein sequence: CASSFGETQYF.